A single sample gave rise to the 10 T cell receptor beta chains below, sequenced in a study of shared clonotypes between healthy human individuals. Selected positively for CCR7 and CD45RO-negative, naive CD8 cells excluded terminally differentiated effector memory CD45RA+ cells. Some clones are missing from TCRdb's copy, which holds only in-frame ones; the method was immunoSEQ multiplex PCR. The sample has about 2,200,000 clones, about 92% seen once. Sequencing was carried out using naive CD8+ T cells from PBMCs. The receptor source for this set is a young man in good health. Some clones in this sample may be carry-over from other donors' samples.

A note on this clone: Other DNA sequences in this sample translate to the same CDR3. V gene TRBV18 combines with J gene TRBJ2-7; no firm D call. From germline, CDR1 is KGHSH and CDR2 LQKENI. Trimming stripped 2 bases from V and 0 bases from J, with 5 bases between. The CDR3 runs 13 residues. This CDR3 reads CASSPAGSYEQYF. The DNA of the CDR3 is TGTGCCAGCTCACCAGCCGGCTCCTACGAGCAGTACTTC.

The J gene is TRBJ2-3, the V gene TRBV7-9; D perhaps matches TRBD1 (6 bases). The CDR3 has 15 residues. Germline V gene data show CDR1 as SEHNR and CDR2 as FQNEAQ (reference sequence). Trimming took off 5 bases at V and 1 base at J, with 13 bases between the two ends. The CDR3 nucleotides read TGTGCCAGCAGCCCAGCGGACAGACGCACAGATACGCAGTATTTT. Translation: CASSPADRRTDTQYF. Filled out from reference TRBV7-9 and TRBJ2-3, the complete variable domain reads DTGVSQNPRHKITKRGQNVTFRCDPISEHNRLYWYRQTLGQGPEFLTYFQNEAQLEKSRLLSDRFSAERPKGSFSTLEIQRTEQGDSAMYLCASSPADRRTDTQYFGPGTRLTVL.

Concerning this clone: Other DNA sequences from this sample encode an identical CDR3 as well. The chain is built from TRBV28 and TRBJ2-7, with D perhaps matching TRBD2 (6 bases). The V and J ends lost 4 bases and 3 bases respectively, with 7 bases between them. The CDR3 length is 12 residues. From germline, CDR1 is MDHEN and CDR2 SYDVKM. The CDR3: CASSSGDYEQYF. Here the CDR3 DNA reads TGTGCCAGCAGTTCGGGAGACTACGAGCAGTACTTC.

This chain joins TRBV28 and TRBJ2-4; D tentatively fits TRBD1 or TRBD2 (6 bases each). This CDR3 has 15 amino acids. From germline, CDR1 is MDHEN and CDR2 SYDVKM. Trimming took off 7 bases at V and 8 bases at J, with 21 bases between the two ends. In DNA form, the CDR3 reads TGTGCCAGCACCTCCCGGGGGCTGCCCGGGGACATTCAGTACTTC. As protein: CASTSRGLPGDIQYF.

The J gene is TRBJ2-1, the V gene TRBV7-3; possible D gene TRBD2, 6 bases. V lost 1 base and J lost 3, with 13 bases in between. The CDR3 is 16 amino acids. CDR1 SGHTA and CDR2 FQGTGA come from the germline V gene. CDR3 coding DNA: TGTGCCAGCAGCTTAAATATGGAGGGAATCTACAATGAGCAGTTCTTC. It is translated as CASSLNMEGIYNEQFF.

This chain connects TRBV7-2 to TRBJ2-1; D may be TRBD2 (5 bases). V was pared by 4 bases and J by 0 bases, with 13 bases between. The CDR3 has 16 amino acids. Germline V gene lookup returns CDR1 SGHTA and CDR2 FQGNSA. The chain's CDR3 is CASSSRTGSSYNEQFF. DNA of the CDR3: TGTGCCAGCAGCTCCCGGACGGGGAGCTCCTACAATGAGCAGTTCTTC.

The chain recombines TRBV15 with TRBJ2-1, with D perhaps TRBD1 or TRBD2 (5 bases each). V gave up 0 bases and J gave up 5 bases, with 14 bases separating them. This CDR3 spans 16 amino acids. Germline V gene sequence: CDR1 LNHNV, CDR2 YYDKDF (reference sequence). CDR3 bases: TGTGCCACCAGCAGAGATGTGTCGGGGCCCCACAATGAGCAGTTCTTC. Translation gives CATSRDVSGPHNEQFF. Full variable domain (missing parts from reference TRBV15 and TRBJ2-1): DAMVIQNPRYQVTQFGKPVTLSCSQTLNHNVMYWYQQKSSQAPKLLFHYYDKDFNNEADTPDNFQSRRPNTSFCFLDIRSPGLGDTAMYLCATSRDVSGPHNEQFFGPGTRLTVL.

This clone is a singleton in its sample. The chain carries TRBV7-9 and TRBJ2-7; D is undetermined. The CDR3 length is 12 residues. Germline CDR1 and CDR2: SEHNR and FQNEAQ (reference sequence). The V and J ends lost 4 bases and 4 bases respectively, with 8 bases between them. The CDR3 coding sequence is TGTGCCAGCAGCTCCTCCAATTACGAGCAGTACTTC. Residues: CASSSSNYEQYF.

Concerning this clone itself: Other DNA sequences in this sample translate to the same CDR3. The chain links TRBV6-1 to TRBJ2-7, with D uncertain. The V end lost 2 bases, the J end lost 4 bases, and 9 bases lay between the germline ends. This CDR3 comprises 13 residues. Germline CDR1 MNHNS, CDR2 SASEGT. The CDR3 DNA is TGTGCCAGCAGTGAATCTCAATCGTACGAGCAGTACTTC. This gives the protein CASSESQSYEQYF.

This rearrangement joins TRBV7-6 to TRBJ2-7, with 7 bases identical to TRBD1. Germline loops: CDR1 SGHVS, CDR2 FNYEAQ. Germline trimming cut 5 bases from V and 6 bases from J; bases unmatched to any gene: 4. The CDR3 runs 12 residues. CDR3 region: CASSGQAPEQYF. As DNA, the CDR3 is TGTGCCAGCAGCGGACAGGCGCCCGAGCAGTACTTC.